The 21 T cell receptor beta chains below come from one sample, sequenced in a study of blood T cells in healthy people across ages. Primed by a sample-barcoded 5' primer and a J-beta primer mix, a second PCR proceeded for 7 to 11 cycles. TCRdb itself ran the 5' RACE reads through MiXCR, one entry per CDR3 protein. Of more than 800,000 distinct CDR3 sequences in the sample, around 26% were seen once. The sample taken for sequencing was blood. These receptors all come from a woman of 80 years or more in good health.

The J gene is TRBJ2-5, the V gene TRBV20-1; D is possibly TRBD1 or TRBD2 (5 bases each). CDR1 and CDR2 (germline): DFQATT, SNEGSKA (reference sequence). Trimming removed 5 bases at V and 4 bases at J, with 23 bases between. CDR3 size: 16 residues. DNA of the CDR3: TGCAGTGCTTTTTCCCCGTTCGAGGGGAAGGTAGAGACCCAGTACTTC. Its protein product is CSAFSPFEGKVETQYF.

The rearrangement uses TRBV28 and TRBJ2-7, with D unclear. V lost 4 bases to trimming and J lost 4 bases, with 11 bases between them. Germline V CDR1 and CDR2: MDHEN, SYDVKM. The CDR3 sequence is 13 residues long. CDR3 sequence reads: CASSSLVPYEQYF. CDR3 bases: TGTGCCAGCAGTTCATTAGTCCCATACGAGCAGTACTTC.

This clonotype was counted ten times or more. This sequence joins TRBV5-4 and TRBJ2-1, with D hard to call. Germline V CDR1 and CDR2: SGHNT, YYREEE (reference sequence). This CDR3 is built from 15 residues. V dropped 0 bases and J dropped 3 bases, with 10 bases sitting between them. The CDR3 sequence is CASSLELENYNEQFF. CDR3 DNA sequence: TGTGCCAGCAGCTTGGAGTTAGAGAACTACAATGAGCAGTTCTTC. Full variable domain (remainder filled in from reference TRBV5-4 and TRBJ2-1): ETGVTQSPTHLIKTRGQQVTLRCSSQSGHNTVSWYQQALGQGPQFIFQYYREEENGRGNFPPRFSGLQFPNYSSELNVNALELDDSALYLCASSLELENYNEQFFGPGTRLTVL.

Only a few counts were recorded for this clonotype. J is TRBJ2-5 and V is TRBV11-3; D is possibly TRBD1 (6 bases). The V gene's germline CDR1 is SGHNT and CDR2 YENEEA. V lost 4 bases and J 4 bases, leaving 13 bases between the germline ends. This CDR3 contains 14 residues. CDR3 sequence reads: CASSSFQGRETQYF. CDR3 coding DNA: TGTGCCAGCAGCTCGTTTCAGGGGAGAGAGACCCAGTACTTC.

About this clonotype itself: One base away lies a much larger clone, so this may be a sequencing read error. This chain uses TRBV11-2 with TRBJ2-7, with TRBD1 matching 10 bases. CDR3 length: 14 residues. The J segment lost 5 bases and the V segment lost 3 bases, leaving 4 bases of the junction unmatched. Germline V gives CDR1 SGHAT, CDR2 FQNNGV. CDR3 DNA sequence: TGTGCCAGCAGCTTCGCCGGGACAGGGGACGAGCAGTACTTC. Its translation: CASSFAGTGDEQYF.

The V and J genes are TRBV28 and TRBJ2-5; a possible D gene is TRBD1 (6 bases). With 8 bases removed from V and 0 bases from J, the gap between germline ends came to 10 bases. From germline, CDR1 is MDHEN and CDR2 SYDVKM. The length of the CDR3 is 13 residues. CDR3 in amino acids: CASEDRNQETQYF. The DNA of the CDR3 is TGTGCCAGCGAAGACAGGAACCAAGAGACCCAGTACTTC.

This clonotype was recorded at least ten times. The chain combines TRBV10-3 with TRBJ1-2; tentative D call: TRBD1 (5 bases). CDR3 size: 13 residues. Deletions cut 2 bases from V and 8 bases from J, with 12 bases between. Germline V lookup: CDR1 ENHRY, CDR2 SYGVKD. CDR3 nucleotides: TGTGCCATCAGTGAGCGGCAGGGTGACGGCTACACCTTC. As protein: CAISERQGDGYTF.

The table lists this clonotype with many counts. The rearrangement links TRBV18 to TRBJ2-4; D is possibly TRBD1 or TRBD2 (5 bases each). Trimming took 8 bases from V and 0 from J, leaving 11 bases between them. Germline lookup yields CDR1 KGHSH and CDR2 LQKENI. The CDR3 runs 14 residues. The CDR3, as DNA: TGTGCCAGCCACGGGACGGTAGCCAAAAACATTCAGTACTTC. Translation gives CASHGTVAKNIQYF.

In this sample, this clonotype turned up many times. The rearrangement uses TRBV20-1 and TRBJ1-2; D is possibly TRBD1 (5 bases). CDR1 is DFQATT, CDR2 SNEGSKA, per germline (reference sequence). This CDR3 spans 12 amino acids. Trimming removed 2 bases at V and 7 bases at J, with 11 bases between. CDR3 sequence reads: CSARPTDSGYTF. CDR3 in DNA: TGCAGTGCTAGACCTACTGACAGTGGCTACACCTTC.

This clonotype came up a few times. This chain joins TRBV29-1 and TRBJ1-1, with D maybe TRBD1 (5 bases). Germline V lookup: CDR1 SQVTM, CDR2 ANQGSEA. V lost 5 bases and J lost 4, with 11 bases in between. The CDR3 has 12 amino acids. The CDR3 reads CSVRDSPTEAFF. CDR3 coding DNA: TGCAGCGTTCGCGACAGTCCCACTGAAGCTTTCTTT.

This clonotype has a single count. The chain recombines TRBV7-2 with TRBJ2-1; D unclear. This CDR3 region has 14 residues. V lost 3 bases and J 10 bases, leaving 16 bases between the germline ends. Germline CDR1 SGHTA, CDR2 FQGNSA. In nucleotides, the CDR3 is TGTGCCAGCAGCTTTTTGGGTAGGCTCCAAGAGCAGTTCTTC. This codes for CASSFLGRLQEQFF. The entire variable domain, with the rest obtained from reference TRBV7-2 and TRBJ2-1, is as follows: GAGVSQSPSNKVTEKGKDVELRCDPISGHTALYWYRQSLGQGLEFLIYFQGNSAPDKSGLPSDRFSAERTGGSVSTLTIQRTQQEDSAVYLCASSFLGRLQEQFFGPGTRLTVL.

The rearrangement uses TRBV7-9 and TRBJ1-1, with D possibly matching TRBD1 (6 bases). With 3 bases removed from V and 13 bases from J, the gap between germline ends came to 24 bases. The CDR3 loop spans 15 amino acids. Germline V gene sequence: CDR1 SEHNR, CDR2 FQNEAQ (reference sequence). CDR3 in amino acids: CASSFQGINTDKIFF. In nucleotides, the CDR3 is TGTGCCAGCAGCTTCCAGGGGATTAATACGGACAAAATTTTCTTT.

For this clonotype: A much larger clone lies a single base off, so this may be a read error. The gene calls are TRBV6-5 and TRBJ2-5; 12 bases are a match to TRBD2. The CDR3 totals 15 residues. Germline V CDR1 and CDR2: MNHEY, SVGAGI. Germline trimming cut 6 bases from V and 11 bases from J; bases unmatched to any gene: 13. The CDR3, as DNA: TGTGCCAGCAGCCGGACTAGCGGGGCCTACAATGAGCAGTACTTC. Its translation is CASSRTSGAYNEQYF.

This clonotype was observed a handful of times. This sequence joins TRBV9 and TRBJ2-3, with 8 bases that match TRBD1. The V gene end was trimmed by 3 bases and the J gene end by 4 bases; junction bases not matched to a gene: 10. From germline, CDR1 is SGDLS and CDR2 YYNGEE. CDR3 size: 16 residues. Here the CDR3 reads CASSAIPGGRADTQYF. The CDR3 region has the DNA TGTGCCAGCAGCGCTATTCCAGGGGGCAGGGCAGATACGCAGTATTTT.

The table lists this clonotype with many counts. The chain uses TRBV29-1 and TRBJ2-3; D remains unclear. Trimming stripped 3 bases from V and 3 bases from J, with 7 bases between. Germline-derived CDR1 and CDR2 are SQVTM and ANQGSEA. This CDR3 has 12 amino acids. This CDR3 reads CSVDSRTDTQYF. The CDR3 DNA sequence: TGCAGCGTTGACAGTAGAACAGATACGCAGTATTTT.

This clonotype was detected ten times or more. The chain employs TRBV7-2 and TRBJ1-2; TRBD1 matches 10 bases. Per germline, CDR1 SGHTA and CDR2 FQGNSA. This CDR3 contains 15 residues. Unmatched junction bases numbered 9, after V lost 4 bases and J lost 7 bases. The CDR3 loop is CASSSRTGQGFGYTF. The CDR3 DNA reads as TGTGCCAGCAGCTCCAGAACGGGACAGGGGTTTGGCTACACCTTC.

This clonotype was seen only a few times. V and J are TRBV7-9 and TRBJ2-2, with D hard to call. V was shortened by 6 bases and J by 0 bases, with 14 bases between the two germline ends. Per the germline V gene, CDR1 is SEHNR and CDR2 is FQNEAQ (reference sequence). The CDR3 contains 16 residues. This chain's CDR3 is CASRSRVTPNTGELFF. The CDR3 DNA reads TGTGCCAGCAGAAGTAGAGTCACTCCGAACACCGGGGAGCTGTTTTTT. The variable domain in full, with the rest retrieved from reference TRBV7-9 and TRBJ2-2, is DTGVSQNPRHKITKRGQNVTFRCDPISEHNRLYWYRQTLGQGPEFLTYFQNEAQLEKSRLLSDRFSAERPKGSFSTLEIQRTEQGDSAMYLCASRSRVTPNTGELFFGEGSRLTVL.

This clonotype came up many times. V and J are TRBV4-3 and TRBJ2-7, with 8 bases that match TRBD1. With V trimmed by 3 bases and J by 7 bases, 14 bases remained unmatched. The CDR3 is 16 amino acids. Germline V CDR1 and CDR2: LGHNA, YSLEER. In nucleotides, the CDR3 is TGCGCCAGCAGCCAGTACCGAGACAGGGGAGGATCAGAGCAGTACTTC. This sequence encodes CASSQYRDRGGSEQYF.

This clonotype showed up just a few times. This sequence joins TRBV7-8 and TRBJ2-5, with 13 bases that match TRBD2. Germline assignment: CDR1 SGHVS and CDR2 FQNEAQ. Germline trimming cut 0 bases from V and 2 bases from J; bases unmatched to any gene: 6. This CDR3 contains 18 residues. The DNA for the CDR3 is TGTGCCAGCAGCTTAGCGCTACTAGCGGGGGGGGGTCAAGAGACCCAGTACTTC. The encoded protein is CASSLALLAGGGQETQYF.

The chain recombines TRBV12-3 or TRBV12-4 with TRBJ2-3; 8 bases are a match to TRBD2. The CDR3 has 16 residues. J was trimmed by 2 bases and V by 5 bases; bases with no gene match: 9. This CDR3 reads CASSTGRGLVTDTQYF. In nucleotides, the CDR3 is TGTGCCAGCAGTACAGGACGGGGACTAGTCACAGATACGCAGTATTTT.

This clonotype was seen many times. CDR3 amino acids: CASSYTLTGGGEETQYF. In DNA, the CDR3 is TGTGCCAGCAGTTACACTCTGACAGGGGGGGGCGAAGAGACCCAGTACTTC. The chain is built from TRBV2 and TRBJ2-5; 9 bases align to TRBD1. The germline gives CDR1 SNHLY, CDR2 FYNNEI. The CDR3 spans 17 residues. V shed 5 bases and J 3 bases; nucleotides not matched to a gene: 13. The full variable domain, its missing parts supplied by reference TRBV2 and TRBJ2-5, is EPEVTQTPSHQVTQMGQEVILRCVPISNHLYFYWYRQILGQKVEFLVSFYNNEISEKSEIFDDQFSVERPDGSNFTLKIRSTKLEDSAMYFCASSYTLTGGGEETQYFGPGTRLLVL.